These T cell receptor beta chains were read from a single sample in a study of blood T cell repertoires in COVID-19. Profiling relied on immunoSEQ multiplex PCR, and the TCRdb table lists in-frame clones only, not all of them. Here the sample spans tens of thousands of clones, around 83% being singletons. Source material: peripheral blood. These receptors all stem from an elderly woman in a cohort sampled during active or convalescent COVID-19. Both conserved end residues are part of each CDR3. The D gene is left open where the match is weak. Only part of the rows carry a size: once, few, many, or a class if the clone is expanded.

V gene: TRBV28; D gene: TRBD1; J gene: TRBJ1-1; clone size: -; CDR3 protein: CASSTGVTEAFF; CDR3 DNA: TGTGCCAGCAGTACAGGGGTGACTGAAGCTTTCTTT
V gene: TRBV7-3; D gene: -; J gene: TRBJ2-2; clone size: -; CDR3 protein: CASSQPGGELFF; CDR3 DNA: TGTGCCAGCAGCCAACCGGGAGGGGAGCTGTTTTTT
V gene: TRBV7-9; D gene: -; J gene: TRBJ1-2; clone size: -; CDR3 protein: CASSLESRRVRGYTF; CDR3 DNA: TGTGCCAGCAGCTTAGAGTCCAGGAGGGTCCGCGGCTACACCTTC
V gene: TRBV19; D gene: -; J gene: TRBJ1-2; clone size: -; CDR3 protein: CASSAGREGYGYTF; CDR3 DNA: TGTGCCAGTAGTGCCGGCAGGGAGGGCTATGGCTACACCTTC
V gene: TRBV2; D gene: TRBD1; J gene: TRBJ1-6; clone size: once; CDR3 protein: CASGGDRSYYNSPLHF; CDR3 DNA: TGTGCCAGCGGGGGGGACAGGTCTTACTATAATTCACCCCTCCACTTT
V gene: TRBV5-1; D gene: -; J gene: TRBJ2-2; clone size: -; CDR3 protein: CASSLSAPPMGELFF; CDR3 DNA: TGCGCCAGCAGCCTCAGCGCCCCACCCATGGGGGAGCTGTTTTTT
V gene: TRBV30; D gene: -; J gene: TRBJ1-1; clone size: -; CDR3 protein: CAWSVSPAVSEAFF; CDR3 DNA: TGTGCCTGGAGTGTTTCTCCAGCGGTTAGTGAAGCTTTCTTT
V gene: TRBV30; D gene: -; J gene: TRBJ2-3; clone size: -; CDR3 protein: CAWDRGDRTSATDTQYF; CDR3 DNA: TGTGCCTGGGACAGGGGAGACCGGACTAGCGCCACAGATACGCAGTATTTT
V gene: TRBV7-9; D gene: -; J gene: TRBJ1-2; clone size: -; CDR3 protein: CASRRDTANYGYTF; CDR3 DNA: TGTGCCAGCAGGCGGGATACAGCTAACTATGGCTACACCTTC
V gene: TRBV24-1; D gene: TRBD1; J gene: TRBJ2-1; clone size: once; CDR3 protein: CAVGRQGTYNEQFF; CDR3 DNA: TGTGCCGTGGGGAGACAGGGTACCTACAATGAGCAGTTCTTC
V gene: TRBV10-1; D gene: -; J gene: TRBJ1-1; clone size: -; CDR3 protein: CASSESATDSEAFF; CDR3 DNA: TGCGCCAGCAGTGAGTCAGCGACGGACAGTGAAGCTTTCTTT
V gene: TRBV7-9; D gene: -; J gene: TRBJ1-2; clone size: -; CDR3 protein: CASSSRTAANNYGYTF; CDR3 DNA: TGTGCCAGCAGCTCCCGGACAGCAGCTAATAACTATGGCTACACCTTC
V gene: TRBV28; D gene: -; J gene: TRBJ1-5; clone size: -; CDR3 protein: CASSLPGGSNQPQHF; CDR3 DNA: TGTGCCAGCAGTTTACCCGGAGGGAGCAATCAGCCCCAGCATTTT
V gene: TRBV5-1; D gene: -; J gene: TRBJ2-1; clone size: -; CDR3 protein: CASSPGGGRVNEQFF; CDR3 DNA: TGCGCCAGCAGCCCCGGTGGGGGCAGGGTCAATGAGCAGTTCTTC
V gene: TRBV6-6; D gene: TRBD1; J gene: TRBJ1-2; clone size: -; CDR3 protein: CASSRGLGLGQGAANYGYTF; CDR3 DNA: TGTGCCAGCAGTCGTGGTTTGGGCCTTGGACAGGGGGCCGCCAACTATGGCTACACCTTC
V gene: TRBV30; D gene: TRBD1; J gene: TRBJ1-6; clone size: few; CDR3 protein: CAWSMGTANSPLHF; CDR3 DNA: TGTGCCTGGAGTATGGGGACAGCTAATTCACCCCTCCACTTT
V gene: TRBV28; D gene: -; J gene: TRBJ1-5; clone size: -; CDR3 protein: CASSPNRSFNQPQHF; CDR3 DNA: TGTGCCAGCAGCCCGAACAGGAGTTTCAATCAGCCCCAGCATTTT
V gene: TRBV25-1; D gene: -; J gene: TRBJ1-2; clone size: once; CDR3 protein: CASSAIWTSYGYTF; CDR3 DNA: TGTGCCAGCAGTGCCATTTGGACAAGCTATGGCTACACCTTC
V gene: TRBV24-1; D gene: TRBD1; J gene: TRBJ1-2; clone size: -; CDR3 protein: CATSAFGQGSFGYTF; CDR3 DNA: TGTGCCACCAGTGCTTTCGGACAGGGGAGCTTCGGCTACACCTTC
V gene: TRBV11-2; D gene: TRBD1; J gene: TRBJ2-5; clone size: -; CDR3 protein: CASSVEGQAAETQYF; CDR3 DNA: TGTGCCAGCAGTGTGGAGGGACAGGCAGCGGAGACCCAGTACTTC